These T cell receptor beta chains were read from a single sample in a study of T cells after yellow fever vaccination. From the 5' RACE reads, TCRdb called clonotypes with MiXCR, one entry per CDR3 protein. Found here are a few hundred thousand distinct CDR3 sequences, roughly 13% of them singletons; the top ten hold roughly 0.5%. The specimen comprised CD4+ T cells sorted from PBMCs, sampled 45 days after the yellow fever booster vaccination. These receptors originate from a man aged 30 to 39 who received the YFV17D yellow fever vaccine. CDR3s include the opening cysteine and the closing phenylalanine or tryptophan. The order of the fields is J gene, V gene, CDR3 length, D gene, clone size, CDR3 protein, CDR3 DNA. A D gene is named only where the DNA matches it firmly. Size tells how often a clone was seen (once, few, many) or the class of an expanded clone, and some rows leave it out.

TRBJ1-1 | TRBV6-1 | 13 | TRBD1 | . | CASESRGKTEAFF | TGTGCCAGCGAATCCAGGGGGAAGACTGAAGCTTTCTTT
TRBJ2-3 | TRBV2 | 13 | . | few | CASIWTIADTQYF | TGTGCCAGCATCTGGACTATTGCAGATACGCAGTATTTT
TRBJ2-5 | TRBV12-3/TRBV12-4 | 15 | . | . | CASSLGTVEGETQYF | TGTGCCAGCAGTTTAGGGACTGTAGAGGGAGAGACCCAGTACTTC
TRBJ2-4 | TRBV20-1 | 15 | . | . | CSAVSVLLAKNIQYF | TGCAGTGCTGTTTCGGTACTTCTAGCCAAAAACATTCAGTACTTC
TRBJ2-7 | TRBV3-1 | 14 | . | few | CASSQGRFGNEQYF | TGTGCCAGCAGCCAAGGAAGGTTCGGGAACGAGCAGTACTTC
TRBJ1-5 | TRBV3-1 | 14 | . | few | CASSEAGFNQPQHF | TGTGCCAGCAGCGAAGCAGGGTTCAATCAGCCCCAGCATTTT
TRBJ2-7 | TRBV15 | 15 | TRBD1 | . | CATSSTGTGNYEQYF | TGTGCCACCAGCAGCACCGGGACAGGGAATTACGAGCAGTACTTC
TRBJ2-5 | TRBV20-1 | 14 | TRBD2 | many | CSASPAGDGETQYF | TGCAGTGCTAGCCCAGCGGGAGATGGAGAGACCCAGTACTTC
TRBJ2-7 | TRBV10-3 | 16 | TRBD2 | . | CAISDPSGPSSYEQYF | TGTGCCATCAGTGACCCTAGCGGGCCTAGCTCCTACGAGCAGTACTTC
TRBJ2-3 | TRBV5-1 | 17 | . | many | CASSSRLSIEAGITQYF | TGCGCCAGCAGCTCAAGACTGTCAATCGAGGCCGGAATTACGCAGTATTTT
TRBJ2-1 | TRBV21-1 | 16 | . | . | CASSKATGGSYNEQFF | TGTGCCAGCAGCAAAGCGACAGGGGGCTCCTACAATGAGCAGTTCTTC
TRBJ2-7 | TRBV29-1 | 13 | TRBD2 | . | CSAGAGGEYEQYF | TGCAGCGCAGGAGCGGGAGGGGAGTACGAGCAGTACTTC
TRBJ2-1 | TRBV5-6 | 18 | TRBD2 | few | CASSYGLAGDTNGNEQFF | TGTGCCAGCAGCTATGGACTAGCGGGAGATACTAATGGCAATGAGCAGTTCTTC
TRBJ2-3 | TRBV7-2 | 14 | . | many | CASSLRGPTDTQYF | TGTGCCAGCAGCTTACGTGGGCCCACAGATACGCAGTATTTT
TRBJ2-1 | TRBV5-5 | 13 | . | few | CASSLVGDSTSFF | TGTGCCAGCAGCTTGGTGGGGGACTCAACCTCTTTCTTC
TRBJ1-2 | TRBV5-1 | 16 | . | many | CASSVGSGTANYGYTF | TGCGCCAGCAGCGTAGGGTCCGGGACGGCAAACTATGGCTACACCTTC
TRBJ1-4 | TRBV7-9 | 15 | TRBD1 | . | CASSLERRTGTKLFF | TGTGCCAGCAGCTTAGAGCGGCGGACAGGGACAAAACTGTTTTTT
TRBJ2-2 | TRBV3-1 | 14 | . | few | CASSQDQNTGELFF | TGTGCCAGCAGCCAAGACCAAAACACCGGGGAGCTGTTTTTT
TRBJ1-1 | TRBV18 | 15 | . | . | CASSPSQFMNTEAFF | TGTGCCAGCTCACCTAGCCAATTTATGAACACTGAAGCTTTCTTT
TRBJ2-6 | TRBV9 | 17 | . | once | CASSGRGPGAGANVLTF | TGTGCCAGCAGCGGACGGGGCCCTGGGGCTGGGGCCAACGTCCTGACTTTC
TRBJ2-2 | TRBV12-1 | 20 | . | . | CASSFHRGEVAGLNTGELFF | TGTGCCAGCAGCTTTCATAGAGGGGAAGTAGCGGGACTGAACACCGGGGAGCTGTTTTTT
TRBJ2-1 | TRBV4-2 | 16 | . | . | CASSPALAGDYNEQFF | TGTGCCAGCAGCCCCGCCCTCGCGGGCGACTACAATGAGCAGTTCTTC
TRBJ2-1 | TRBV6-5 | 15 | TRBD2 | . | CASSYLQGGRGEQFF | TGTGCCAGCAGTTACCTTCAGGGAGGGCGGGGTGAGCAGTTCTTC
TRBJ2-2 | TRBV5-1 | 15 | TRBD1 | few | CASSETGGRTGELFF | TGCGCCAGCAGCGAGACAGGGGGTCGCACCGGGGAGCTGTTTTTT
TRBJ2-3 | TRBV4-3 | 15 | . | . | CASSPRAVGTDTQYF | TGCGCCAGCAGCCCAAGAGCGGTCGGGACAGATACGCAGTATTTT
TRBJ2-5 | TRBV5-1 | 13 | . | . | CASSCNGQETQYF | TGCGCCAGCAGCTGCAACGGCCAAGAGACCCAGTACTTC
TRBJ2-4 | TRBV27 | 13 | . | few | CASSLGVGSIQYF | TGTGCCAGCAGTTTAGGGGTCGGGAGCATTCAGTACTTC
TRBJ1-1 | TRBV30 | 18 | TRBD1 | once | CAWSGRWTGLQGDTEAFF | TGTGCCTGGAGTGGGCGGTGGACAGGCCTTCAAGGGGACACTGAAGCTTTCTTT
TRBJ2-1 | TRBV12-3/TRBV12-4 | 16 | . | . | CASLTGAVGNYNEQFF | TGTGCCAGCCTTACCGGAGCGGTAGGGAACTACAATGAGCAGTTCTTC
TRBJ2-7 | TRBV12-3/TRBV12-4 | 13 | . | . | CASSSLTGREQYF | TGTGCCAGCAGTTCACTCACAGGTCGCGAGCAGTACTTC
TRBJ2-3 | TRBV6-1 | 12 | . | few | CASSERESTQYF | TGTGCCAGCAGTGAAAGAGAATCTACGCAGTATTTT
TRBJ2-5 | TRBV5-5 | 14 | TRBD1 | . | CASSRPTGSETQYF | TGTGCCAGCAGCCGCCCGACAGGGTCTGAGACCCAGTACTTC
TRBJ2-7 | TRBV29-1 | 12 | . | . | CSVGPSPYEQYF | TGCAGCGTGGGTCCAAGTCCCTACGAGCAGTACTTC
TRBJ2-7 | TRBV5-1 | 14 | TRBD2 | few | CASSFGSGKYEQYF | TGCGCCAGCAGCTTTGGTAGCGGGAAGTACGAGCAGTACTTC
TRBJ2-5 | TRBV7-2 | 15 | . | few | CASSLAAVMGETQYF | TGTGCCAGCAGCTTAGCCGCGGTAATGGGAGAGACCCAGTACTTC
TRBJ1-1 | TRBV4-2 | 16 | TRBD1 | . | CASSQAWTGANTEAFF | TGTGCCAGCAGCCAAGCATGGACAGGCGCGAACACTGAAGCTTTCTTT
TRBJ2-7 | TRBV19 | 13 | . | . | CASSYTRGYEQYF | TGTGCCAGTAGTTACACAAGAGGCTACGAGCAGTACTTC
TRBJ2-3 | TRBV10-3 | 13 | TRBD1 | many | CAIQGAGEDTQYF | TGTGCCATCCAGGGGGCAGGGGAAGATACGCAGTATTTT
TRBJ2-1 | TRBV7-6 | 16 | TRBD1 | few | CASSLEGTGKKGEQFF | TGTGCCAGCAGCTTAGAAGGGACAGGGAAGAAGGGTGAGCAGTTCTTC
TRBJ2-2 | TRBV15 | 17 | TRBD1 | . | CATSRGGTGASTGELFF | TGTGCCACCAGCAGAGGGGGGACAGGGGCCAGCACCGGGGAGCTGTTTTTT
TRBJ2-1 | TRBV5-1 | 14 | TRBD2 | many | CASSLGTSSGEQFF | TGCGCCAGCAGCTTGGGGACTAGCTCGGGTGAGCAGTTCTTC
TRBJ2-3 | TRBV5-1 | 14 | . | . | CASSWDSRTDTQYF | TGCGCCAGCAGCTGGGACTCCCGCACAGATACGCAGTATTTT
TRBJ2-2 | TRBV20-1 | 14 | . | . | CSAPVRANTGELFF | TGCAGTGCTCCCGTACGGGCGAACACCGGGGAGCTGTTTTTT